These 27 T cell receptor beta chains share one sample of origin, sequenced in a study of T cell changes during pregnancy in multiple sclerosis. Measured with immunoSEQ multiplex PCR; TCRdb has only the in-frame clones, and not every one. The table lists 40,000 or so clones, 90% of them singletons. Specimen: CD8+ T cells from peripheral blood mononuclear cells, collected in the first trimester of pregnancy. These receptors came from a female donor with multiple sclerosis, enrolled in a pregnancy study.

The chain uses TRBV6-5 and TRBJ1-1; no firm D call. This CDR3 is built from 14 residues. The V gene's germline CDR1 is MNHEY and CDR2 SVGAGI. The ends were cut back, 2 bases at V and 7 bases at J, with 14 bases in the middle. CDR3 in amino acids: CASSYARLLGEAFF. The CDR3 nucleotides are TGTGCCAGCAGTTACGCCAGGCTACTGGGTGAAGCTTTCTTT.

The genes are TRBV18 and TRBJ2-7; a possible D gene is TRBD2 (6 bases). The CDR3 spans 12 residues. The germline V and J ends were trimmed by 6 bases and 5 bases, with 11 bases remaining between them. Germline assignment: CDR1 KGHSH and CDR2 LQKENI. The chain's CDR3 is CASSAGNHEQYF. For the CDR3, the DNA is TGTGCCAGCTCGGCGGGGAATCACGAGCAGTACTTC.

CDR3 loop: CASSQDWSYNEQFF. The CDR3 coding sequence is TGTGCCAGCAGCCAGGACTGGAGCTACAATGAGCAGTTCTTC. The chain combines TRBV5-6 with TRBJ2-1; a weak D match, TRBD2 (5 bases). V was pared by 4 bases and J by 3 bases, with 11 bases between. CDR1 SGHDT and CDR2 YYEEEE come from the germline V gene. The CDR3 covers 14 residues.

By its share, this clone is medium-sized (0.01 to 0.1%). The V gene is TRBV5-1, the J gene TRBJ2-1, with 8 bases identical to TRBD1. V gave up 4 bases and J gave up 7 bases; unmatched junction bases: 4. The CDR3 consists of 13 residues. Germline CDR1 reads SGHRS; CDR2 reads YFSETQ. The CDR3 DNA reads as TGCGCCAGCAGCCCCGGACAGGGTAATGAGCAGTTCTTC. Encoded protein: CASSPGQGNEQFF.

The CDR3 nucleotides read TGTGCCAGTAGTACGGGGGGTTGGATGAACACTGAAGCTTTCTTT. Amino acids: CASSTGGWMNTEAFF. The rearrangement links TRBV19 to TRBJ1-1; maybe TRBD1 (5 bases). The germline gives CDR1 LNHDA, CDR2 SQIVND (reference sequence). With 4 bases removed from V and 0 bases from J, the gap between germline ends came to 12 bases. This CDR3 has 15 amino acids.

V and J are TRBV5-4 and TRBJ2-7; the match to TRBD1 covers 9 bases. Germline CDR1 SGHNT, CDR2 YYREEE (reference sequence). Losses at the gene ends were 10 bases for V and 1 base for J; bases not matched to a gene: 15. The length of the CDR3 is 16 residues. CDR3 nucleotides: TGTGCCGTAAGGGACAGGGAGGTCGGAGAATCCTACGAGCAGTACTTC. This sequence encodes CAVRDREVGESYEQYF.

The chain has TRBV6-1 and TRBJ2-1; 8 positions match TRBD2. The J segment lost 2 bases and the V segment lost 4 bases, leaving 4 bases of the junction unmatched. Germline lookup yields CDR1 MNHNS and CDR2 SASEGT. The CDR3 spans 15 residues. CDR3 in amino acids: CASSASGSPYNEQFF. In DNA form, the CDR3 reads TGTGCCAGCAGTGCCAGCGGGAGCCCCTACAATGAGCAGTTCTTC.

The V gene is TRBV19, the J gene TRBJ2-7; 9 nucleotides match TRBD1. The germline CDR1 and CDR2 sequences are LNHDA and SQIVND (reference sequence). V lost 3 bases to trimming and J lost 1 base; unmatched junction nucleotides: 4. The CDR3 extends over 15 amino acids. DNA of the CDR3: TGTGCCAGTAGTATGGGGACAGGGATTTCCTACGAGCAGTACTTC. The encoded protein is CASSMGTGISYEQYF.

In its sample, this clone was seen a few times. The J gene is TRBJ1-1, the V gene TRBV29-1, with TRBD1 matching over 9 bases. CDR1 SQVTM and CDR2 ANQGSEA come from the germline V gene. CDR3 length equals 14 residues. The junction had 6 bases not matched to a gene; V was cut back by 6 bases and J by 1 base. CDR3 in amino acids: CSVDGDRENTEAFF. CDR3 nucleotides: TGCAGCGTGGACGGGGACAGGGAGAACACTGAAGCTTTCTTT. Supplemented by reference TRBV29-1 and TRBJ1-1, the full variable domain reads SAVISQKPSRDICQRGTSLTIQCQVDSQVTMMFWYRQQPGQSLTLIATANQGSEATYESGFVIDKFPISRPNLTFSTLTVSNMSPEDSSIYLCSVDGDRENTEAFFGQGTRLTVV.

This chain uses TRBV7-9 with TRBJ2-5; 10 positions match TRBD1. The CDR3 totals 16 residues. CDR1 and CDR2 from the germline V gene are SEHNR and FQNEAQ (reference sequence). Trimming at V came to 5 bases and at J to 0 bases, leaving 6 bases not matched to a gene. CDR3 in DNA: TGTGCCAGCAGCCCCCGGGACAGGGGCGACCAAGAGACCCAGTACTTC. Protein: CASSPRDRGDQETQYF.

The chain recombines TRBV4-1 with TRBJ1-1, with D unresolved. CDR1 and CDR2 from the germline V gene are MGHRA and YSYEKL. The CDR3 sequence is 15 residues long. Trimming removed 0 bases from V and 0 bases from J, with 8 bases in between. The CDR3 DNA reads as TGCGCCAGCAGCCAAGATTACACTATGAACACTGAAGCTTTCTTT. Its protein product is CASSQDYTMNTEAFF.

V gene TRBV11-2 combines with J gene TRBJ2-7; 7 bases line up with TRBD1. Germline CDR1 is SGHAT and CDR2 is FQNNGV. With V trimmed by 1 base and J by 4 bases, 10 bases remained unmatched. The CDR3 has 16 residues. The CDR3 loop reads CASSLGSGQGVYEQYF. CDR3 sequence (DNA): TGTGCCAGCAGCTTAGGAAGTGGGCAGGGGGTGTACGAGCAGTACTTC.

The gene calls are TRBV7-9 and TRBJ2-1; perhaps TRBD2 as D (6 bases). With 5 bases removed from V and 10 bases from J, the gap between germline ends came to 24 bases. The length of the CDR3 is 16 residues. Germline CDR1 is SEHNR and CDR2 is FQNEAQ (reference sequence). Here the CDR3 DNA reads TGTGCCAGCAGCCTACAGTCATTAGCGGCCCAATGGGAGCAGTTCTTC. It codes for CASSLQSLAAQWEQFF.

V and J are TRBV25-1 and TRBJ1-1; tentative D call: TRBD1 (5 bases). This CDR3 comprises 12 residues. With 4 bases removed from V and 3 bases from J, the gap between germline ends came to 6 bases. The germline V gene encodes CDR1 MGHDK and CDR2 SYGVNS. The CDR3 loop is CASSVGDTEAFF. The CDR3, as DNA: TGTGCCAGCAGTGTAGGGGACACTGAAGCTTTCTTT.

The CDR3 protein is CASSLALFGGDAGTDTQYF. CDR3 in DNA: TGTGCCAGCAGCTTAGCGCTCTTCGGAGGGGATGCGGGCACAGATACGCAGTATTTT. The chain uses TRBV7-8 and TRBJ2-3, with a possible D match to TRBD2 (6 bases). The V gene lost 0 bases and the J gene lost 1 base, with 20 bases spanning the gap. CDR1 is SGHVS and CDR2 is FQNEAQ in the germline V gene. This CDR3 is built from 19 residues.

The gene calls are TRBV27 and TRBJ1-6; D not certain. Deletions cut 8 bases from V and 4 bases from J, with 15 bases between. The CDR3 sequence is 15 residues long. Germline CDR1 and CDR2: MNHEY and SMNVEV (reference sequence). The CDR3 protein is CASWESGRYNSPLHF. As DNA, the CDR3 is TGTGCCAGCTGGGAATCGGGGAGGTATAATTCACCCCTCCACTTT.

This chain uses TRBV19 with TRBJ1-5; D remains ambiguous. This CDR3 has 16 amino acids. Germline CDR1 and CDR2: LNHDA and SQIVND (reference sequence). The ends were cut back, 3 bases at V and 9 bases at J, with 21 bases in the middle. In DNA form, the CDR3 reads TGTGCCAGTAGTATGGAGCCCTACGGGGTCGGGCGGCCCCAGCATTTT. This gives the protein CASSMEPYGVGRPQHF.

The rearrangement joins TRBV7-9 to TRBJ2-7; perhaps TRBD2 as D (6 bases). This CDR3 contains 15 residues. Germline assignment: CDR1 SEHNR and CDR2 FQNEAQ (reference sequence). V shed 5 bases and J shed 0 bases, with 14 bases lying between them. CDR3 loop: CASSSRLVSSYEQYF. CDR3 DNA: TGTGCCAGCAGCAGCCGACTAGTTAGCTCCTACGAGCAGTACTTC.

This rearrangement joins TRBV5-6 to TRBJ2-1; unclear D gene. V shed 6 bases and J shed 0 bases, with 13 bases lying between them. Germline V gene lookup returns CDR1 SGHDT and CDR2 YYEEEE. This CDR3 comprises 15 residues. CDR3 coding DNA: TGTGCCAGCATCACGCCCACGAGCTCCTACAATGAGCAGTTCTTC. Translating it yields CASITPTSSYNEQFF.

The rearrangement joins TRBV2 to TRBJ2-5; 10 bases fit TRBD2. Looked up from germline, CDR1 is SNHLY and CDR2 is FYNNEI. The CDR3 length is 16 residues. V shed 7 bases, J shed 1 base, and the junction held 9 bases outside the gene matches. CDR3 sequence (DNA): TGTGCCAGCACTTCCAGCGGGAGGGGGGCCCAAGAGACCCAGTACTTC. As protein: CASTSSGRGAQETQYF.

This chain connects TRBV6-5 to TRBJ2-7; D is undetermined. Trimming left V 0 bases short and J 0 bases short, with 9 bases between. The CDR3 spans 15 residues. Looked up from germline, CDR1 is MNHEY and CDR2 is SVGAGI. The CDR3 nucleotides are TGTGCCAGCAGTTACTCGCACGCAGGCTCCTACGAGCAGTACTTC. It yields the protein CASSYSHAGSYEQYF.

V gene TRBV2 combines with J gene TRBJ1-2; D gene ambiguous. This CDR3 region has 14 residues. The germline CDR1 and CDR2 sequences are SNHLY and FYNNEI. The V end lost 0 bases, the J end lost 4 bases, and 9 bases lay between the germline ends. The CDR3 loop reads CASSEAEGSYGYTF. The CDR3 DNA follows: TGTGCCAGCAGTGAAGCGGAAGGGAGCTATGGCTACACCTTC. The entire variable domain, with the rest obtained from reference TRBV2 and TRBJ1-2, is as follows: EPEVTQTPSHQVTQMGQEVILRCVPISNHLYFYWYRQILGQKVEFLVSFYNNEISEKSEIFDDQFSVERPDGSNFTLKIRSTKLEDSAMYFCASSEAEGSYGYTFGSGTRLTVV.

V gene TRBV5-6 combines with J gene TRBJ2-1; 11 bases fit TRBD2. This CDR3 spans 15 amino acids. The J segment lost 5 bases and the V segment lost 2 bases, leaving 3 bases of the junction unmatched. Germline V gene sequence: CDR1 SGHDT, CDR2 YYEEEE. CDR3 nucleotide sequence: TGTGCCAGCAGCTTCTGGGGACTAGCGGACAATGAGCAGTTCTTC. It codes for CASSFWGLADNEQFF. The variable domain in full, completed from reference TRBV5-6 and TRBJ2-1, reads DAGVTQSPTHLIKTRGQQVTLRCSPKSGHDTVSWYQQALGQGPQFIFQYYEEEERQRGNFPDRFSGHQFPNYSSELNVNALLLGDSALYLCASSFWGLADNEQFFGPGTRLTVL.

The chain employs TRBV4-3 and TRBJ1-6, with TRBD1 as a possible D gene (6 bases). V was pared by 3 bases and J by 10 bases, with 22 bases between. The CDR3 is 17 amino acids. The germline V gene encodes CDR1 LGHNA and CDR2 YSLEER. The DNA for the CDR3 is TGCGCCAGCAGCCACTTCGTTCTCCAGGGGCTCTCCTCACCCCTCCACTTT. The encoded protein is CASSHFVLQGLSSPLHF.

The rearrangement uses TRBV5-1 and TRBJ2-7; 8 nucleotides match TRBD2. Per the germline V gene, CDR1 is SGHRS and CDR2 is YFSETQ. Losses at the gene ends were 4 bases for V and 5 bases for J; bases not matched to a gene: 8. This CDR3 has 14 amino acids. As DNA, the CDR3 is TGCGCCAGCAGCGCCCGGGGGGGTGATAACGAGCAGTACTTC. This gives the protein CASSARGGDNEQYF.

V and J are TRBV7-8 and TRBJ1-1, with 11 positions matching TRBD1. V shed 3 bases and J 4 bases; nucleotides not matched to a gene: 10. Germline CDR1 reads SGHVS; CDR2 reads FQNEAQ. This CDR3 spans 17 amino acids. For the CDR3, the DNA is TGTGCCAGCAGCTTTTACGGACAGGGGGCGCGAGGCACTGAAGCTTTCTTT. This translates into CASSFYGQGARGTEAFF.

The table lists this clone with a count of one. The V gene is TRBV28, the J gene TRBJ2-3, with D possibly matching TRBD1 (6 bases). Germline V gene sequence: CDR1 MDHEN, CDR2 SYDVKM. Trimming took off 3 bases at V and 2 bases at J, with 9 bases between the two ends. The CDR3 loop spans 14 amino acids. CDR3 bases: TGTGCCAGCAGTTTGGGGACAAACACAGATACGCAGTATTTT. This encodes CASSLGTNTDTQYF.